One sample yielded the 5 T cell receptor beta chains listed below, sequenced in a study of shared clonotypes between healthy human individuals (TCRdb year 2020). For the CD8 naive samples, CD45RO-negative cells were positively selected for CCR7, yielding a CD45RA+CCR7+ population from which TemRA cells were excluded. Library preparation used the immunoSEQ multiplex PCR assay. TCRdb obtained this table from immuneACCESS and retained in-frame rearrangements with V and J assigned. These tables miss some clones; where compared with another copy, unresolved V genes account for less than half of the shortfall, and the remainder is unexplained. The sample data list millions of clones, and about 95% of these were observed just once. Around 1.1% of the sample is taken by the ten largest. Sequenced: naive CD8+ T cells sorted from blood. The sample's cell subset or site label is to be understood as: CD45RA+CCR7+. The receptors come from a man aged 18 to 30 in good health.

CDR3 region: CASTMDRGNEQFF. The DNA of the CDR3 is TGTGCCAGCACCATGGACAGGGGAAATGAGCAGTTCTTC. The J gene is TRBJ2-1, the V gene TRBV5-6; 9 nucleotides match TRBD1. The ends lost 6 bases at V and 7 bases at J; junction bases unmatched: 5. The CDR3 consists of 13 residues. The germline CDR1 and CDR2 sequences are SGHDT and YYEEEE.

For this clone: The sample contains more than one DNA sequence encoding this CDR3. The CDR3 loop is CASSEGAGSYEQYF. The CDR3 DNA reads as TGTGCCAGCAGTGAGGGGGCAGGGTCCTACGAGCAGTACTTC. The V and J genes are TRBV2 and TRBJ2-7; D might be TRBD1 (6 bases). V was trimmed by 3 bases and J by 1 base, leaving 10 bases between them. The CDR3 covers 14 residues. Germline V lookup: CDR1 SNHLY, CDR2 FYNNEI.

This clone occurred once. The CDR3 coding sequence is TGTGCCAGCAGTATGGGGGGTCCCTACAATGAGCAGTTCTTC. It specifies CASSMGGPYNEQFF. The chain couples TRBV6-1 to TRBJ2-1; tentative D call: TRBD2 (6 bases). Germline CDR1 and CDR2: MNHNS and SASEGT. V lost 5 bases, J lost 2 bases, and 10 bases lay in between. The CDR3 has 14 residues.

This sequence joins TRBV28 and TRBJ1-2; a weak D match, TRBD1 (6 bases). The CDR3 length is 13 residues. Germline V gene sequence: CDR1 MDHEN, CDR2 SYDVKM. Trimming left V 5 bases short and J 10 bases short, with 17 bases between. CDR3 DNA: TGTGCCAGCAGTCTTCAGTACAGGGAAGACTACACCTTC. This sequence encodes CASSLQYREDYTF.

CDR3 coding DNA: TGTGCCAGCAGCTTAGTACTAGCGGCCCAAGGAAGCTACGAGCAGTACTTC. It is translated as CASSLVLAAQGSYEQYF. The chain employs TRBV7-8 and TRBJ2-7, with 8 bases lining up with TRBD2. This CDR3 has 17 amino acids. The V gene end was trimmed by 1 base and the J gene end by 3 bases; junction bases not matched to a gene: 11. CDR1 is SGHVS and CDR2 is FQNEAQ in the germline V gene.